The next 20 T cell receptor beta chains were all read from a single sample in a study of blood T cell repertoires in COVID-19. TCRdb keeps only in-frame clones here, not all; method: immunoSEQ multiplex PCR. Counted here are under 70,000 clones, just over 85% occurring once; the ten biggest clones make up roughly 40%. The sample was peripheral blood. The receptor set was obtained from a woman aged 55 to 70 with COVID-19, enrolled during active disease.

The chain recombines TRBV7-2 with TRBJ2-1; D possibly corresponds to TRBD2 (7 bases). This CDR3 has 15 residues. Trimming cost V 6 bases and J 6 bases, with 18 bases left between them. The germline V gene has CDR1 SGHTA and CDR2 FQGNSA. The CDR3 spells CASRASGAGANEQFF. The CDR3 DNA reads TGTGCCAGCAGGGCCTCAGGGGCGGGGGCCAATGAGCAGTTCTTC.

J is TRBJ1-2 and V is TRBV7-9; D unresolved. V lost 1 base and J 4 bases, leaving 13 bases between the germline ends. CDR1 and CDR2 (germline): SEHNR, FQNEAQ (reference sequence). The CDR3 covers 15 residues. The CDR3 region is CASSLETLSPYGYTF. The CDR3 DNA reads TGTGCCAGCAGCTTAGAAACCCTATCGCCCTATGGCTACACCTTC.

This clone has just one count. V usage is TRBV21-1 and J usage is TRBJ2-7; the listed D gene, TRBD1, was not tested against the DNA. TRBV21-1 is listed as a pseudogene. CDR3 length: 15 residues. For the CDR3, the DNA is TGTGCCAGCAGCAAACAGGGGGGAGACTCCTACGAGCAGTACTTC. Its translation: CASSKQGGDSYEQYF.

This chain links TRBV5-5 with TRBJ2-7, with D uncertain. The germline CDR1 and CDR2 sequences are SGHKS and YYEKEE (reference sequence). The CDR3 extends over 13 amino acids. V was shortened by 1 base and J by 2 bases, with 7 bases between the two germline ends. CDR3 bases: TGTGCCAGCAGCTTGTTTACAACCTACGAGCAGTACTTC. Translated, it gives CASSLFTTYEQYF.

The V call is TRBV18, the J call TRBJ2-7; 10 bases map to TRBD1. J was trimmed by 3 bases and V by 3 bases; bases with no gene match: 5. The CDR3 loop spans 15 amino acids. Germline values: CDR1 KGHSH, CDR2 LQKENI. Here the CDR3 DNA reads TGTGCCAGCTCACCGGGGACAGGGGAGGGCTACGAGCAGTACTTC. It codes for CASSPGTGEGYEQYF.

The sample holds a few counts of this clone. The chain is built from TRBV5-1 and TRBJ1-2; TRBD1 agrees at 7 bases. This CDR3 is 14 amino acids long. CDR1 is SGHRS, CDR2 YFSETQ, per germline. The trim removed 4 bases at V and 8 bases at J, leaving 11 bases unmatched. CDR3 protein: CASSPGTAGKGYTF. The CDR3, as DNA: TGCGCCAGCAGCCCGGGGACAGCAGGGAAGGGCTACACCTTC.

The V and J genes are TRBV7-9 and TRBJ2-7; 9 bases are shared with TRBD2. The germline V gene has CDR1 SEHNR and CDR2 FQNEAQ (reference sequence). CDR3 length: 14 amino acids. The V gene end was trimmed by 4 bases and the J gene end by 5 bases; junction bases not matched to a gene: 6. The CDR3 nucleotides are TGTGCCAGCAGCTCTAGCGGGGCGGGTGACGAGCAGTACTTC. As protein: CASSSSGAGDEQYF.

The chain uses TRBV2 and TRBJ1-4; weak D call: TRBD1 (5 bases). The germline gives CDR1 SNHLY, CDR2 FYNNEI. V was clipped by 3 bases and J by 8 bases, with 13 bases between them. This CDR3 has 14 residues. This CDR3 reads CASSDGRAGEKLFF. CDR3 bases: TGTGCCAGCAGTGATGGCAGGGCGGGGGAAAAACTGTTTTTT.

Here the CDR3 DNA reads TGTGCCAGCAGGCCCGGGACAGGGGGCTACGAGCAGTACTTC. Protein sequence: CASRPGTGGYEQYF. This rearrangement joins TRBV6-6 to TRBJ2-7, with 11 bases fitting TRBD1. The CDR3 is 14 amino acids. Trimming at V came to 6 bases and at J to 3 bases, leaving 4 bases not matched to a gene. CDR1 MNHNY and CDR2 SVGAGI come from the germline V gene (reference sequence).

The genes are TRBV7-9 and TRBJ1-1; the D gene is possibly TRBD1 (6 bases). Trimming pared 5 bases from V and 4 bases from J, leaving 17 bases between. The CDR3 spans 15 residues. Germline CDR1 reads SEHNR; CDR2 reads FQNEAQ (reference sequence). The CDR3 here is CASSPPGGVATEAFF. DNA for the CDR3: TGTGCCAGCAGCCCTCCTGGGGGCGTTGCCACTGAAGCTTTCTTT.

V and J are TRBV14 and TRBJ1-2; TRBD1 aligns across 7 bases. Trimming cost V 1 base and J 4 bases; bases outside gene matches: 6. Looked up from germline, CDR1 is SGHDN and CDR2 is FVKESK. CDR3 length equals 15 residues. CDR3 in amino acids: CASSQGSRGSYGYTF. DNA of the CDR3: TGTGCCAGCAGCCAAGGATCCAGGGGGAGCTATGGCTACACCTTC.

V and J are TRBV7-9 and TRBJ2-5; 9 bases map to TRBD1. This CDR3 contains 15 residues. J lost 4 bases, V lost 4 bases, and 7 bases had no gene match. CDR1 is SEHNR, CDR2 FQNEAQ, per germline (reference sequence). The CDR3 sequence is CASSSPLTGGETQYF. In nucleotides, the CDR3 is TGTGCCAGCAGCTCACCCCTGACAGGGGGAGAGACCCAGTACTTC.

The J gene is TRBJ2-2, the V gene TRBV5-1; weak D call: TRBD1 (6 bases). The germline V and J ends were trimmed by 3 bases and 1 base, with 10 bases remaining between them. Germline V CDR1 and CDR2: SGHRS, YFSETQ. The CDR3 sequence is 15 residues long. The CDR3 reads CASSSQTGNTGELFF. CDR3 sequence (DNA): TGCGCCAGCAGCTCTCAGACAGGGAACACCGGGGAGCTGTTTTTT.

This clone was counted a few times. The rearrangement links TRBV4-1 to TRBJ2-3; unclear D gene. The CDR3 totals 14 residues. V lost 3 bases to trimming and J lost 1 base, with 8 bases between them. Per the germline V gene, CDR1 is MGHRA and CDR2 is YSYEKL. The CDR3: CASSQVEGTDTQYF. The CDR3 region has the DNA TGCGCCAGCAGCCAGGTAGAAGGCACAGATACGCAGTATTTT.

This chain connects TRBV29-1 to TRBJ1-3; no clear D. The CDR3 totals 13 residues. The V gene's germline CDR1 is SQVTM and CDR2 ANQGSEA. The CDR3 coding sequence is TGCTGGACTACCGTAAACTCTGGAAACACCATATATTTT. It specifies CWTTVNSGNTIYF.

This sequence joins TRBV6-2 or TRBV6-3 and TRBJ1-5; D gene uncertain. Germline V CDR1 and CDR2: MNHEY, SVGEGT. The CDR3 consists of 14 residues. V lost 0 bases to trimming and J lost 11 bases, with 14 bases between them. DNA for the CDR3: TGTGCCAGCAGTTACTCTTTGTCTAGTGGGTCCCAGCATTTT. It specifies CASSYSLSSGSQHF.

V gene TRBV29-1 combines with J gene TRBJ2-1; tentatively, D is TRBD2 (5 bases). The length of the CDR3 is 12 residues. Deletions cut 8 bases from V and 6 bases from J, with 14 bases between. Germline assignment: CDR1 SQVTM and CDR2 ANQGSEA. The CDR3 here is CSLEGLSNEQFF. Here the CDR3 DNA reads TGCAGCTTGGAAGGACTTTCCAATGAGCAGTTCTTC.

This clone was picked up one time. The chain carries TRBV6-5 and TRBJ2-7, with 8 bases fitting TRBD2. The CDR3 is 16 amino acids. J lost 1 base, V lost 0 bases, and 5 bases had no gene match. Per the germline V gene, CDR1 is MNHEY and CDR2 is SVGAGI. The CDR3 DNA is TGTGCCAGCAGTTACTCGGGTAGCGGGACTTCCTACGAGCAGTACTTC. It translates to CASSYSGSGTSYEQYF.

This clone was recorded at least ten times. The gene calls are TRBV2 and TRBJ2-1; TRBD2 agrees at 10 bases. V trimming: 7 bases; J trimming: 6 bases; junction bases outside the gene matches: 6. Per the germline V gene, CDR1 is SNHLY and CDR2 is FYNNEI. This CDR3 spans 14 amino acids. The CDR3 loop reads CASTGLAAINEQFF. CDR3 bases: TGTGCCAGCACTGGACTAGCGGCGATCAATGAGCAGTTCTTC.

The V gene is TRBV5-1, the J gene TRBJ2-1, with 7 bases fitting TRBD1. The CDR3 totals 15 residues. Germline trimming cut 3 bases from V and 5 bases from J; bases unmatched to any gene: 8. Germline assignment: CDR1 SGHRS and CDR2 YFSETQ. CDR3 protein: CASSSLGTANNEQFF. CDR3 DNA: TGCGCCAGCAGCTCCCTCGGGACAGCCAACAATGAGCAGTTCTTC.